Listed here are 32 T cell receptor beta chains from one sample, sequenced in a study of blood T cell repertoires in COVID-19. Sequencing used immunoSEQ multiplex PCR; TCRdb keeps in-frame clones, though not all of them. This sample has some 78,000 clones, with less than 90% found just once. Sequences were obtained from peripheral blood. The origin of the receptors is a man aged 50 to 60 with acute or convalescent COVID-19.

The chain has TRBV19 and TRBJ2-7; the D is unclear. Trimming left V 5 bases short and J 2 bases short, with 13 bases between. Germline loops: CDR1 LNHDA, CDR2 SQIVND (reference sequence). This CDR3 comprises 14 residues. The CDR3 spells CASSLRVRAYEQYF. The CDR3 coding sequence is TGTGCCAGTAGTCTCCGGGTTAGAGCCTACGAGCAGTACTTC.

The genes are TRBV10-3 and TRBJ2-3, with D perhaps TRBD1 (5 bases). CDR3 size: 17 residues. The V gene's germline CDR1 is ENHRY and CDR2 SYGVKD. V was trimmed by 0 bases and J by 2 bases, leaving 15 bases between them. The CDR3, as DNA: TGTGCCATCAGTGAGTCAGAACAGACAGTAATCACAGATACGCAGTATTTT. Translation: CAISESEQTVITDTQYF.

V usage is TRBV28 and J usage is TRBJ1-5; 9 bases map to TRBD1. The CDR3 has 18 residues. With 7 bases clipped from V and 0 bases from J, the junction kept 13 bases outside the gene matches. Germline CDR1 and CDR2: MDHEN and SYDVKM. CDR3 in DNA: TGTGCCAGCACCAGTACAGGGGGCGGGTATAATAGCAATCAGCCCCAGCATTTT. Translation gives CASTSTGGGYNSNQPQHF.

The J gene is TRBJ2-1, the V gene TRBV24-1, with 7 bases lining up with TRBD2. This CDR3 region has 13 residues. Germline CDR1 KGHDR, CDR2 SFDVKD. The ends lost 0 bases at V and 9 bases at J; junction bases unmatched: 1. The CDR3 region has the DNA TGTGCCACCAGTGATTTGGGGGGGGGTGAGCAGTTCTTC. Its protein is CATSDLGGGEQFF.

This clone appeared a single time. V usage is TRBV11-2 and J usage is TRBJ2-5; 10 bases agree with TRBD2. V shed 4 bases, J shed 4 bases, and the junction held 9 bases outside the gene matches. The CDR3 spans 16 residues. Germline V gene sequence: CDR1 SGHAT, CDR2 FQNNGV. CDR3 residues: CASSSHTTSGPETQYF. The CDR3 DNA reads TGTGCCAGCAGCTCCCATACGACTAGCGGGCCAGAGACCCAGTACTTC.

The rearrangement links TRBV10-3 to TRBJ1-6; 7 bases line up with TRBD1. J gave up 7 bases and V 4 bases, and 4 bases lay outside the gene matches. Per the germline V gene, CDR1 is ENHRY and CDR2 is SYGVKD. The CDR3 is made up of 14 amino acids. The CDR3 is CAISGGQQNSPLHF. The CDR3 DNA reads TGTGCCATCAGTGGGGGACAGCAAAATTCACCCCTCCACTTT.

The V and J genes are TRBV18 and TRBJ1-5, with 8 bases identical to TRBD1. The CDR3 is 16 amino acids. Trimming took 3 bases from V and 0 from J; bases not matched to a gene: 4. CDR1 and CDR2 from the germline V gene are KGHSH and LQKENI. The CDR3 sequence is CASSPGQGGSNQPQHF. CDR3 bases: TGTGCCAGCTCACCCGGACAGGGAGGTAGCAATCAGCCCCAGCATTTT.

The chain carries TRBV10-3 and TRBJ2-1; TRBD2 matches 13 bases. The germline gives CDR1 ENHRY, CDR2 SYGVKD. There are 15 residues in the CDR3. The junction had 6 bases not matched to a gene; V was cut back by 8 bases and J by 5 bases. The CDR3 nucleotides are TGTGCCATCGGTGGGACTAGCGGGACCAACAATGAGCAGTTCTTC. It specifies CAIGGTSGTNNEQFF.

This clone was detected a few times. The chain combines TRBV27 with TRBJ2-7, with a possible D match to TRBD1 (6 bases). The length of the CDR3 is 16 residues. Germline V lookup: CDR1 MNHEY, CDR2 SMNVEV (reference sequence). The V gene lost 0 bases and the J gene lost 3 bases, with 15 bases spanning the gap. CDR3 sequence: CASSLSGQRVIYEQYF. CDR3 DNA: TGTGCCAGCAGTTTATCTGGACAGCGAGTGATCTACGAGCAGTACTTC.

The chain has TRBV28 and TRBJ1-5; 12 positions match TRBD1. Per germline, CDR1 MDHEN and CDR2 SYDVKM. J lost 2 bases, V lost 11 bases, and 7 bases had no gene match. This CDR3 region has 15 residues. CDR3 sequence (DNA): TGTGCCTGCGGGACAGGGGGCTCGGGCAATCAGCCCCAGCATTTT. Its translation is CACGTGGSGNQPQHF. Filled out from reference TRBV28 and TRBJ1-5, the complete variable domain reads DVKVTQSSRYLVKRTGEKVFLECVQDMDHENMFWYRQDPGLGLRLIYFSYDVKMKEKGDIPEGYSVSREKKERFSLILESASTNQTSMYLCACGTGGSGNQPQHFGDGTRLSIL.

This sequence joins TRBV27 and TRBJ1-2; tentative D call: TRBD1 (5 bases). V was shortened by 0 bases and J by 4 bases, with 9 bases between the two germline ends. CDR1 is MNHEY, CDR2 SMNVEV, per germline (reference sequence). There are 14 residues in the CDR3. The CDR3 DNA is TGTGCCAGCAGTTTATCGTCAGGGCCCTATGGCTACACCTTC. It yields the protein CASSLSSGPYGYTF.

The chain combines TRBV4-3 with TRBJ2-1; no clear D gene. The CDR3 consists of 17 residues. V was cut by 0 bases and J by 0 bases, with 12 bases left in between. CDR1 and CDR2 from the germline V gene are LGHNA and YSLEER. CDR3 DNA: TGCGCCAGCAGCCAAGATCGGGTGGCTAGCTCCTACAATGAGCAGTTCTTC. It codes for CASSQDRVASSYNEQFF.

A single count supports this clone. The chain has TRBV6-2 or TRBV6-3 and TRBJ2-7; the D gene is possibly TRBD1 (6 bases). The germline CDR1 and CDR2 sequences are MNHEY and SVGEGT. The CDR3 totals 13 residues. The V gene lost 6 bases and the J gene lost 2 bases, with 11 bases spanning the gap. CDR3 sequence reads: CASSPGHPYEQYF. CDR3 DNA sequence: TGTGCCAGCAGCCCGGGACACCCCTACGAGCAGTACTTC.

This rearrangement joins TRBV6-2 or TRBV6-3 to TRBJ2-7, with 8 bases identical to TRBD2. Per the germline V gene, CDR1 is MNHEY and CDR2 is SVGEGT. The CDR3 is 16 residues long. With 2 bases clipped from V and 2 bases from J, the junction kept 8 bases outside the gene matches. The CDR3 coding sequence is TGTGCCAGCAGTTACACCACTAGCGGTCTTACCTACGAGCAGTACTTC. It specifies CASSYTTSGLTYEQYF.

The chain is built from TRBV1 and TRBJ2-1; the D call in the table, TRBD2, was not verified against the DNA. TRBV1 is a pseudogene. CDR3 length equals 15 residues. Written as DNA, the CDR3 is TGCACCAGCAGCCGCGAGAGTCCCTCCTACAATGAGCAGTTCTTC. Translated: CTSSRESPSYNEQFF.

The chain employs TRBV15 and TRBJ2-1; D is undetermined. This CDR3 spans 11 amino acids. Germline V CDR1 and CDR2: LNHNV, YYDKDF (reference sequence). Trimming left V 8 bases short and J 13 bases short, with 15 bases between. The CDR3 region is CATASQHNQFF. The DNA of the CDR3 is TGTGCCACCGCCTCCCAACACAACCAGTTCTTC.

This clone was seen at least ten times. The V gene is TRBV4-3, the J gene TRBJ2-7, with TRBD1 matching over 8 bases. Germline assignment: CDR1 LGHNA and CDR2 YSLEER. CDR3 length equals 14 residues. The V gene end was trimmed by 1 base and the J gene end by 4 bases; junction bases not matched to a gene: 3. CDR3 nucleotide sequence: TGCGCCAGCAGCCAAGGGACAGGGAAATACGAGCAGTACTTC. Protein sequence: CASSQGTGKYEQYF.

The chain has TRBV6-5 and TRBJ1-5; 7 bases fit TRBD1. Looked up from germline, CDR1 is MNHEY and CDR2 is SVGAGI. The CDR3 length is 14 residues. V shed 5 bases and J 6 bases; nucleotides not matched to a gene: 7. In nucleotides, the CDR3 is TGTGCCAGCAGTCTAGACAGGACAGGTCAGCCCCAGCATTTT. This codes for CASSLDRTGQPQHF.

The chain has TRBV19 and TRBJ2-7; 9 positions match TRBD2. Germline trimming cut 6 bases from V and 3 bases from J; bases unmatched to any gene: 9. Germline CDR1 LNHDA, CDR2 SQIVND (reference sequence). This CDR3 has 15 residues. CDR3 sequence (DNA): TGTGCCAGTAGACCCTTAGCGGGAGAAGGCTACGAGCAGTACTTC. Protein: CASRPLAGEGYEQYF.

The chain recombines TRBV4-3 with TRBJ1-4, with D hard to call. V dropped 0 bases and J dropped 9 bases, with 11 bases sitting between them. The length of the CDR3 is 14 residues. CDR1 LGHNA and CDR2 YSLEER come from the germline V gene. The CDR3 sequence: CASSQDLGWKKLFF. CDR3 DNA: TGCGCCAGCAGCCAAGATCTAGGATGGAAAAAACTGTTTTTT.

The J gene is TRBJ2-3, the V gene TRBV12-2; TRBD2 is the table's D call, not checked against the DNA. TRBV12-2 is a listed pseudogene. CDR3 length: 16 amino acids. The CDR3 loop is CASRSSGDPLTDTQYF. CDR3 in DNA: TGTGCAAGTCGCAGTAGCGGGGATCCACTTACAGATACGCAGTATTTT.

This chain links TRBV5-8 with TRBJ1-1; D ambiguous. The germline V and J ends were trimmed by 3 bases and 1 base, with 4 bases remaining between them. This CDR3 contains 12 residues. The germline V gene has CDR1 SGHTS and CDR2 YDEGEE. This CDR3 reads CASSSSNTEAFF. For the CDR3, the DNA is TGTGCCAGCAGCTCCTCGAACACTGAAGCTTTCTTT.

In nucleotides, the CDR3 is TGCGCCAGCAGCTGGAACAGGGGGCAAGGTGGAAACACCATATATTTT. This sequence encodes CASSWNRGQGGNTIYF. The rearrangement joins TRBV5-1 to TRBJ1-3; 9 bases match TRBD1. Germline trimming cut 3 bases from V and 3 bases from J; bases unmatched to any gene: 7. In germline, CDR1 is SGHRS, CDR2 YFSETQ. The CDR3 is made up of 16 amino acids.

As DNA, the CDR3 is TGTGCCAGCAGTACAGGTCAAGAGACCCAGTACTTC. Translation: CASSTGQETQYF. The gene calls are TRBV2 and TRBJ2-5; D perhaps matches TRBD1 (5 bases). Germline-derived CDR1 and CDR2 are SNHLY and FYNNEI. V lost 5 bases to trimming and J lost 2 bases, with 6 bases between them. CDR3 length equals 12 residues.

The V and J genes are TRBV28 and TRBJ2-7; 7 bases match TRBD1. Germline V gene lookup returns CDR1 MDHEN and CDR2 SYDVKM. The CDR3 has 14 amino acids. Trimming removed 4 bases from V and 5 bases from J; junction bases left unmatched: 8. Written as DNA, the CDR3 is TGTGCCAGCAGTTCTCGACAGGGACCGGACGAGCAGTACTTC. Amino acids: CASSSRQGPDEQYF.

The chain couples TRBV4-3 to TRBJ1-2, with D maybe TRBD1 (6 bases). The CDR3 is 16 residues long. The germline CDR1 and CDR2 sequences are LGHNA and YSLEER. The V and J ends lost 2 bases and 6 bases respectively, with 19 bases between them. The CDR3 sequence: CASSQLDGGQGNGYTF. The CDR3 DNA sequence: TGCGCCAGCAGCCAATTAGACGGCGGGCAGGGGAATGGCTACACCTTC.

V and J are TRBV20-1 and TRBJ2-7, with a tentative D call TRBD2 (5 bases). The CDR3 has 11 amino acids. The V gene's germline CDR1 is DFQATT and CDR2 SNEGSKA (reference sequence). CDR3 in amino acids: CSGADSYEQYF. The CDR3, as DNA: TGCAGCGGAGCGGACTCCTACGAGCAGTACTTC.

The chain employs TRBV5-6 and TRBJ1-2; D possibly corresponds to TRBD1 (5 bases). Germline CDR1 and CDR2: SGHDT and YYEEEE. Trimming shortened V by 2 bases and J by 8 bases, and 7 bases separated the two germline ends. This CDR3 is built from 11 residues. The chain's CDR3 is CASSFQGGYTF. The CDR3 DNA follows: TGTGCCAGCAGCTTTCAGGGCGGCTACACCTTC.

The chain links TRBV5-1 to TRBJ1-6; D ambiguous. Germline V gene data show CDR1 as SGHRS and CDR2 as YFSETQ. This CDR3 has 14 amino acids. V shed 0 bases and J shed 6 bases, with 7 bases lying between them. The CDR3 coding sequence is TGCGCCAGCAGCTTGGACGGAGGTAATTCACCCCTCCACTTT. Translation: CASSLDGGNSPLHF.

The V call is TRBV7-2, the J call TRBJ2-5, with D possibly TRBD2 on 6 matching bases. V lost 2 bases and J lost 5, with 12 bases in between. The CDR3 has 14 residues. Germline V gene data show CDR1 as SGHTA and CDR2 as FQGNSA. The CDR3 nucleotides are TGTGCCAGCAGCTTACTCAGCGGGTTGGAGACCCAGTACTTC. This sequence encodes CASSLLSGLETQYF.

In regard to this clone: The sample has other DNA sequences that encode this CDR3 too. The gene calls are TRBV12-3 or TRBV12-4 and TRBJ1-1; D not resolved. The ends were cut back, 3 bases at V and 5 bases at J, with 7 bases in the middle. The CDR3 is 12 residues long. The CDR3 reads CASSLSRTEAFF. The CDR3 region has the DNA TGTGCCAGCAGTTTGAGTAGAACTGAAGCTTTCTTT.

The genes are TRBV27 and TRBJ1-5; D uncertain. Germline assignment: CDR1 MNHEY and CDR2 SMNVEV (reference sequence). V was pared by 8 bases and J by 4 bases, with 6 bases between. This CDR3 comprises 11 residues. The DNA of the CDR3 is TGTGCCAGCGGCCAGAATCAGCCCCAGCATTTT. It encodes CASGQNQPQHF.